This TCR beta chain was retrieved from a study of blood T cells in healthy people across ages. PCR was performed a second time for about 7 to 12 cycles using a sample-barcoded 5' primer and a J-beta primer mix. TCRdb recomputed calls from the 5' RACE reads with MiXCR, one row per CDR3 protein. Among around 710,000 distinct CDR3 sequences listed, roughly 44% were seen once. V was pared by 4 bases and J by 4 bases, with 16 bases between. CDR1 and CDR2 (germline): ENHRY, SYGVKD. CDR3 length: 15 amino acids. The sample was blood. The V gene is TRBV10-3, the J gene TRBJ2-5, with TRBD2 as a possible D gene (5 bases). This TCR was recovered from a woman aged 60-75 years in good health. CDR3 nucleotides: TGTGCCATCAGTGGGAGAGCTAGCAGTAGAGAGACCCAGTACTTC. As protein: CAISGRASSRETQYF.